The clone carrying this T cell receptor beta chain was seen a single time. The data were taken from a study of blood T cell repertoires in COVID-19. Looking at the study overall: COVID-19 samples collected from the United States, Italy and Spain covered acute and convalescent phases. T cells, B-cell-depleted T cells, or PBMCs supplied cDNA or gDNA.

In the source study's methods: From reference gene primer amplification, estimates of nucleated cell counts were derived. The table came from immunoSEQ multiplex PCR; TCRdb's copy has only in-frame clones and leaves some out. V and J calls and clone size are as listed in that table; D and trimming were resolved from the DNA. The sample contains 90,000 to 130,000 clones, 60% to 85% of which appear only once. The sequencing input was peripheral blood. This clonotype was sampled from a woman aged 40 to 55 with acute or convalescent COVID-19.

In DNA, the CDR3 is TGTGCCAGCAGCTCCGGGACTAACGGTCGAGAGACCCAGTACTTC. This translates into CASSSGTNGRETQYF. The chain employs TRBV7-2 and TRBJ2-5; 7 nucleotides align to TRBD2. J gave up 4 bases and V 4 bases, and 9 bases lay outside the gene matches. The germline gives CDR1 SGHTA, CDR2 FQGNSA. The CDR3 loop spans 15 amino acids. Based on the CDR3 plus reference TRBV7-2 and TRBJ2-5, the full variable domain is GAGVSQSPSNKVTEKGKDVELRCDPISGHTALYWYRQSLGQGLEFLIYFQGNSAPDKSGLPSDRFSAERTGGSVSTLTIQRTQQEDSAVYLCASSSGTNGRETQYFGPGTRLLVL.